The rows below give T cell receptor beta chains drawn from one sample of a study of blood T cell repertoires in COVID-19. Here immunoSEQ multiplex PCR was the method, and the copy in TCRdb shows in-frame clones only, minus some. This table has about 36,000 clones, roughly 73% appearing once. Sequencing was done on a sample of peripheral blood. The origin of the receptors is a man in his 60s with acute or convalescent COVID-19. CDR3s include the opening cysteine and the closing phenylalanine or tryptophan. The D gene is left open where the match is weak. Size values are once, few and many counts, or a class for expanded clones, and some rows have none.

CDR3 protein: CASSEVLAEQYF; CDR3 DNA: TGCGCCAGCAGTGAGGTACTCGCCGAGCAGTACTTC; V gene: TRBV10-2; D gene: .; clone size: .; J gene: TRBJ2-7
CDR3 protein: CAISEPRTSGRNEQFF; CDR3 DNA: TGTGCCATCAGTGAGCCCAGGACTAGCGGTAGAAATGAGCAGTTCTTC; V gene: TRBV10-3; D gene: TRBD2; clone size: .; J gene: TRBJ2-1
CDR3 protein: CASSLKRGDTGELFF; CDR3 DNA: TGTGCCAGCAGCCTGAAGCGGGGCGACACCGGGGAGCTGTTTTTT; V gene: TRBV7-8; D gene: TRBD2; clone size: few; J gene: TRBJ2-2
CDR3 protein: CASKDRLNTGELFF; CDR3 DNA: TGCGCCAGCAAGGACAGGTTGAACACCGGGGAGCTGTTTTTT; V gene: TRBV10-1; D gene: TRBD1; clone size: .; J gene: TRBJ2-2
CDR3 protein: CASSVTGSTGELFF; CDR3 DNA: TGTGCCAGCAGTGTCACAGGGAGTACCGGGGAGCTGTTTTTT; V gene: TRBV2; D gene: .; clone size: .; J gene: TRBJ2-2
CDR3 protein: CASIQGTGGGYEQYF; CDR3 DNA: TGTGCCAGCATACAGGGGACAGGGGGGGGCTACGAGCAGTACTTC; V gene: TRBV7-8; D gene: TRBD1; clone size: .; J gene: TRBJ2-7
CDR3 protein: CASSLSMNTYGYTF; CDR3 DNA: TGTGCCAGCAGCTTGTCCATGAACACCTATGGCTACACCTTC; V gene: TRBV5-5; D gene: .; clone size: .; J gene: TRBJ1-2
CDR3 protein: CASSPGVEQFF; CDR3 DNA: TGTGCCAGCAGTCCCGGTGTAGAGCAGTTCTTC; V gene: TRBV12-3/TRBV12-4; D gene: .; clone size: few; J gene: TRBJ2-1
CDR3 protein: CASSLTGGIYGYTF; CDR3 DNA: TGCGCCAGCAGCTTGACAGGGGGCATCTATGGCTACACCTTC; V gene: TRBV5-1; D gene: TRBD1; clone size: few; J gene: TRBJ1-2
CDR3 protein: CASSRDWGTDTQYF; CDR3 DNA: TGTGCCAGCAGCAGGGACTGGGGCACAGATACGCAGTATTTT; V gene: TRBV6-6; D gene: .; clone size: .; J gene: TRBJ2-3
CDR3 protein: CASSRGGVYTF; CDR3 DNA: TGTGCCAGCAGTCGGGGGGGAGTATACACCTTC; V gene: TRBV27; D gene: .; clone size: .; J gene: TRBJ1-2
CDR3 protein: CATSRDAGHNYGYTF; CDR3 DNA: TGTGCCACCAGCAGAGATGCCGGACACAACTATGGCTACACCTTC; V gene: TRBV15; D gene: .; clone size: .; J gene: TRBJ1-2
CDR3 protein: CASSQGDTGAYGYTF; CDR3 DNA: TGTGCCAGCAGCCAAGGGGATACAGGGGCCTATGGCTACACCTTC; V gene: TRBV3-1/TRBV3-2; D gene: TRBD1; clone size: few; J gene: TRBJ1-2
CDR3 protein: CASTLTSGSIEQYF; CDR3 DNA: TGTGCCAGCACCCTGACTAGCGGGAGTATCGAGCAGTACTTC; V gene: TRBV11-3; D gene: TRBD2; clone size: .; J gene: TRBJ2-7
CDR3 protein: CAWSPVYNSPLHF; CDR3 DNA: TGTGCCTGGAGTCCGGTGTATAATTCACCCCTCCACTTT; V gene: TRBV30; D gene: .; clone size: .; J gene: TRBJ1-6
CDR3 protein: CASSPAPGQSGELFF; CDR3 DNA: TGTGCCAGCAGTCCAGCGCCAGGACAGTCCGGGGAGCTGTTTTTT; V gene: TRBV6-5; D gene: .; clone size: .; J gene: TRBJ2-2
CDR3 protein: CASRAGTGLSYEQYF; CDR3 DNA: TGTGCCAGCAGAGCCGGGACAGGACTTTCCTACGAGCAGTACTTC; V gene: TRBV27; D gene: TRBD1; clone size: .; J gene: TRBJ2-7
CDR3 protein: CASSLDSTGELFF; CDR3 DNA: TGTGCCAGCAGCTTAGATTCGACCGGGGAGCTGTTTTTT; V gene: TRBV11-3; D gene: .; clone size: .; J gene: TRBJ2-2
CDR3 protein: CASSLLPQGSQPQHF; CDR3 DNA: TGTGCCAGCAGTTTATTACCGCAGGGTAGTCAGCCCCAGCATTTT; V gene: TRBV28; D gene: .; clone size: .; J gene: TRBJ1-5
CDR3 protein: CASSVTGTPVGELFF; CDR3 DNA: TGTGCCAGCAGTGTCACCGGGACACCCGTTGGGGAGCTGTTTTTT; V gene: TRBV28; D gene: .; clone size: .; J gene: TRBJ2-2
CDR3 protein: CSADSYNEQFF; CDR3 DNA: TGCAGCGCGGACAGTTACAATGAGCAGTTCTTC; V gene: TRBV29-1; D gene: .; clone size: .; J gene: TRBJ2-1
CDR3 protein: CASSKDSSEQFF; CDR3 DNA: TGTGCCAGCAGCAAGGACTCAAGCGAGCAGTTCTTC; V gene: TRBV11-3; D gene: .; clone size: .; J gene: TRBJ2-1
CDR3 protein: CASTPGTGGFEQYF; CDR3 DNA: TGTGCCAGTACCCCGGGAACAGGGGGCTTCGAGCAGTACTTC; V gene: TRBV19; D gene: TRBD1; clone size: .; J gene: TRBJ2-7
CDR3 protein: CASSHTGVPGELFF; CDR3 DNA: TGTGCCAGCAGTCATACAGGGGTACCCGGGGAGCTGTTTTTT; V gene: TRBV28; D gene: TRBD1; clone size: few; J gene: TRBJ2-2
CDR3 protein: CASRFLTGDEAFF; CDR3 DNA: TGTGCCAGCAGGTTTCTAACAGGGGATGAAGCTTTCTTT; V gene: TRBV12-3/TRBV12-4; D gene: TRBD1; clone size: once; J gene: TRBJ1-1
CDR3 protein: CASSFGAQGSEAFF; CDR3 DNA: TGTGCCAGCAGCTTCGGGGCCCAGGGGTCTGAAGCTTTCTTT; V gene: TRBV5-8; D gene: .; clone size: .; J gene: TRBJ1-1
CDR3 protein: CASSWYEGAGANVLTF; CDR3 DNA: TGTGCCAGCAGCTGGTACGAGGGCGCTGGGGCCAACGTCCTGACTTTC; V gene: TRBV7-9; D gene: .; clone size: .; J gene: TRBJ2-6
CDR3 protein: CASNRGGNTEAFF; CDR3 DNA: TGTGCCAGCAATAGGGGGGGGAACACTGAAGCTTTCTTT; V gene: TRBV12-3/TRBV12-4; D gene: .; clone size: .; J gene: TRBJ1-1
CDR3 protein: CASSPLGQGYEQYF; CDR3 DNA: TGTGCCAGCAGTCCCCTGGGGCAGGGCTACGAGCAGTACTTC; V gene: TRBV25-1; D gene: .; clone size: .; J gene: TRBJ2-7
CDR3 protein: CAISEMGPGYEQFF; CDR3 DNA: TGTGCCATCAGTGAGATGGGCCCCGGCTATGAGCAGTTCTTC; V gene: TRBV10-3; D gene: .; clone size: few; J gene: TRBJ2-1
CDR3 protein: CASSLGTGGEQYF; CDR3 DNA: TGTGCCAGCAGCTTAGGGACAGGGGGAGAGCAGTACTTC; V gene: TRBV7-2; D gene: TRBD1; clone size: .; J gene: TRBJ2-7
CDR3 protein: CASSRGLSYEQYF; CDR3 DNA: TGTGCCAGCAGCAGGGGCCTTTCCTACGAGCAGTACTTC; V gene: TRBV7-2; D gene: .; clone size: .; J gene: TRBJ2-7
CDR3 protein: CASSRALASVNEQFF; CDR3 DNA: TGCGCCAGCAGCCGCGCACTAGCCTCGGTTAATGAGCAGTTCTTC; V gene: TRBV4-3; D gene: .; clone size: once; J gene: TRBJ2-1
CDR3 protein: CASRDAGYEQYF; CDR3 DNA: TGCGCCAGCAGAGATGCGGGCTACGAGCAGTACTTC; V gene: TRBV5-1; D gene: .; clone size: .; J gene: TRBJ2-7
CDR3 protein: CASSLGGASDEAFF; CDR3 DNA: TGCGCCAGCAGTCTAGGGGGCGCCTCCGATGAAGCTTTCTTT; V gene: TRBV5-1; D gene: TRBD1; clone size: .; J gene: TRBJ1-1
CDR3 protein: CASSIGGIGGYQPQHF; CDR3 DNA: TGTGCCAGTAGTATAGGAGGGATCGGGGGATATCAGCCCCAGCATTTT; V gene: TRBV19; D gene: .; clone size: .; J gene: TRBJ1-5
CDR3 protein: CASRPGAQGYTF; CDR3 DNA: TGTGCCAGCAGACCAGGGGCTCAAGGCTACACCTTC; V gene: TRBV12-3/TRBV12-4; D gene: .; clone size: few; J gene: TRBJ1-2
CDR3 protein: CASSLDPRGETQYF; CDR3 DNA: TGTGCCAGCAGCCTGGATCCGAGGGGGGAGACCCAGTACTTC; V gene: TRBV11-2; D gene: .; clone size: once; J gene: TRBJ2-5
CDR3 protein: CSVSGGQGNTIYF; CDR3 DNA: TGCAGCGTTTCGGGGGGCCAAGGAAACACCATATATTTT; V gene: TRBV29-1; D gene: .; clone size: .; J gene: TRBJ1-3
CDR3 protein: CASSELRGNIRTDTQYF; CDR3 DNA: TGTGCCAGCAGTGAACTCCGGGGAAATATTCGAACAGATACGCAGTATTTT; V gene: TRBV2; D gene: .; clone size: .; J gene: TRBJ2-3
CDR3 protein: CASSLAPALRDNYGYTF; CDR3 DNA: TGTGCCAGCAGCTTAGCTCCGGCGCTTAGGGACAATTATGGCTACACCTTC; V gene: TRBV7-9; D gene: .; clone size: .; J gene: TRBJ1-2